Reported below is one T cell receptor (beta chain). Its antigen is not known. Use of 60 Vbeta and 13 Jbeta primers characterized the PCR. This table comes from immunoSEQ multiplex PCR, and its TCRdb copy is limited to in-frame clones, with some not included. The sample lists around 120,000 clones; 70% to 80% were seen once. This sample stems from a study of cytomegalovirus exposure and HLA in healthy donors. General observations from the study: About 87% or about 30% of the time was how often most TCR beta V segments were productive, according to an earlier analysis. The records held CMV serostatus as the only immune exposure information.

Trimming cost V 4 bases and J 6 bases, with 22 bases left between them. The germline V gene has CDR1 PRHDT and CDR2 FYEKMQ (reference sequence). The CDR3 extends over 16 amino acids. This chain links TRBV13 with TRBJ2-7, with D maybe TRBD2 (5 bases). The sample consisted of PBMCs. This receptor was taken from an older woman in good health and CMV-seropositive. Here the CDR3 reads CASSSTGLPSAGEQYF. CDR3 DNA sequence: TGTGCCAGCAGCTCAACCGGGCTCCCTTCGGCGGGCGAGCAGTACTTC.